This paragraph reports one TCR beta chain. Its target antigen remains unknown. Base qualities were left out, and no much larger clone turns up one base away. The sample is drawn from a study of cytomegalovirus exposure and HLA in healthy donors (TCRdb year 2017). With respect to the entire study: An earlier analysis of approximately 640 of the donors reported 276 Gb of sequence data and some 120 million unique TCR beta sequences from 150 million to 200 million T cells. Approximately 330 gigabases of sequencing data and about 92 million unique TCR sequences made up an early release that covered nearly 650 HLA-typed donors. Of the 300 to 400 genotyped donors, over 70% fell in the genetic ancestry cluster associated with self-reported Caucasian donors. The aim of the study was to test whether cataloging public T cell receptors could identify signatures of past pathogen exposure. The study profiled the T cell repertoires of fewer than 850 subjects by immunosequencing and related them to cytomegalovirus serostatus. In addition to the first cohort of hundreds of subjects, a separate validation cohort of 130 or so different subjects was used. To predict cytomegalovirus infection status, the study brought together high-throughput TCR immunosequencing, statistical association of individual TCRs with disease status, and machine learning. In a later analysis, previously published TCR beta repertoires from 666 donors were re-analyzed and high-resolution HLA genotyping was added so that TCR occurrence patterns could be studied. In the later analysis, no new phenotypic data were used to find candidate immune exposures; instead, reliance was placed on TCR beta sequences and their occurrence across donors. To decide whether each TCR beta V gene segment behaved as functional or pseudogenic, an earlier analysis of some 580 of the donors relied on high-throughput TCR beta sequencing. Donor age, sex, ethnicity and CMV serostatus were compiled together with the repertoire data. Genome-wide SNP genotypes for about 60% of the roughly 700 donors were used in a later genetic analysis, which treated that subset as a discovery cohort. All discovery cohort repertoires had been generated using a single sequencing platform. Both class I and class II loci were covered by HLA typing, at four-digit resolution. The number of typed donors differed by locus: roughly 629-640 for A, B, C, DRB1 and DQB1; 500 to 550 for DQA1; over 600 for DPA1; and approximately 450 for DPB1. Because of strong linkage in the cohort, 5 or 6 DR-DQ haplotypes were treated as single units for association and clustering. Across about 370 genotyped donors of the cohort, an average of about 250,000 unique TCR beta nucleotide sequences per donor were sequenced, and 15% to 20% of those sequences were non-productive. Broader findings and caveats from the paper: According to a later analysis, most CMV-associated TCR beta chains appeared to be HLA-restricted, and the HLA associations seemed to be driven largely by CMV exposure. The study listed approximately 160 TCR beta chains as associated with cytomegalovirus. In a later analysis, HLA-associated TCR beta chains showed more clonal expansion and lower generation probabilities than non-associated chains that were equally common. In a later genetic analysis, fewer N-insertions in productive TCRs were reported among donors in an Asian-associated ancestry cluster than the roughly 640-donor mean. This cohort had only TCR beta chains sequenced, and the lack of alpha or paired-chain data limited which features could be detected. A further reported finding was that TCR beta sequences accurately predicted the HLA-A and HLA-B alleles for most subjects in the first cohort. At a false discovery rate of 0.05, a later analysis linked some 18,000 TCR beta sequences to specific HLA alleles. The only immune exposure information available for the cohort was CMV serostatus. In vitro tests confirmed that a few of the cytomegalovirus-associated TCR beta chains recognize cytomegalovirus antigens. The authors suggested that the approach could potentially be generalized to other disease states and immunological phenotypes. Broadly in line with IMGT annotations, most TCR beta V segments showed up in productive rearrangements about 87% or about 30% of the time in an earlier analysis of approximately 600 of the donors. Presence/absence analyses assumed roughly uniform sequencing depth across donors, an assumption that may not hold. In both the original and validation cohorts, the classifier was reported to diagnose cytomegalovirus status with high specificity and sensitivity. The 87-base-pair reads could not distinguish some IMGT-functional V segments, including TRBV6-2 and TRBV6-3, so those segments were excluded. Linkage disequilibrium might explain the correlated functional status among segregating V segments, but an unknown experimental factor could not be excluded. Across donors, most TCR sequences were observed very rarely, whereas some public TCRs were present in many individuals. A cluster of highly shared sequence variants was judged likely to represent a technical artifact of the sequencing pipeline. Because counts were too low, seventeen rarely observed V segments, including chromosome 9 orphons, were excluded from the earlier analysis of a few hundred of the donors. Several of the top co-occurrence clusters appeared to be linked to parvovirus B19, influenza, CMV and Epstein-Barr virus, according to a later analysis. In a later genetic analysis, a missense DCLRE1C variant was associated with V-gene and J-gene trimming of TCR beta chains, and the association was replicated in an independent cohort. Because HLA typing was missing for some donors at each locus, association tests included only the typed subset. When HLA alleles, especially DR and DQ, strongly co-occurred, TCR associations were difficult to assign to individual alleles. In a later analysis, the rate of TCR association differed among HLA loci, with DRB1 alleles having the most associated TCRs and HLA-C alleles having the fewest.

The cohort was made up of about 610 healthy bone marrow donors. At the time of sampling, all cohort members were nominally healthy, though unrecorded immune exposures were likely present. The donor tested CMV seronegative, placing the donor among the 350 or so seronegative members of the cohort. A peripheral blood sample was provided by each donor, and peripheral blood mononuclear cells were used for TCR beta sequencing. The Qiagen DNeasy Blood Extraction Kit was used to extract genomic DNA from the blood cell samples. Libraries came from the immunoSEQ multiplex PCR assay. For the multiplex PCR, a mixture combining 60 forward primers for TCR Vbeta segments and 13 reverse primers for TCR Jbeta segments was used. A multiplex PCR assay on genomic DNA amplified the CDR3 region of rearranged TCR beta genes. Amplified TCR beta libraries were sequenced as 87-base-pair reads on the Illumina HiSeq System. As for the original processing: A later analysis tallied some 79 million unique TCR beta chains across the 666 repertoires, and 10 million to 11 million of those chains were shared by two or more donors. A nearest-neighbor algorithm error-corrected the raw reads and collapsed the reads into unique sequences, merging closely related sequences to remove PCR and sequencing errors. V, D and J gene segments were assigned by aligning CDR3 sequences to IMGT reference sequences. For a sequence to be retained, at least a six-nucleotide match to both a V gene segment and a J gene segment was required. A rearrangement was called productive if the CDR3 had no stop codons and remained in frame with V and J, and every other rearrangement was called non-productive. CDR3 was defined by IMGT convention, running from the second conserved V-encoded cysteine to the conserved J-encoded phenylalanine. The earlier analysis of 450 to 750 of the donors excluded any sequence lacking an unambiguous match to a single V gene segment. An earlier analysis of a few hundred of the donors called V segments functional above 56.7% productive rearrangements and segregating when the between-donor standard deviation exceeded 5%. A statistical classification framework was built to diagnose cytomegalovirus status from the catalog of TCR beta chain sequences. V and J gene assignment, in a later analysis, came from comparing TCR nucleotide sequences with IMGT/GENE-DB human TR gene sequences. A later analysis assigned CDR3 sequences and most-parsimonious VDJ recombination scenarios with the TCRdist pipeline. A later analysis defined each TCR beta chain by its CDR3 amino acid sequence plus V-gene family, and excluded reads lacking a unique V-gene family. To address suspected cross-contamination and a sequencing artifact, a later analysis removed approximately 590 highly shared, low-generation-probability nucleotide sequences. In a later analysis, a clonal expansion index for each public chain was calculated from normalized within-repertoire ranks of inferred template counts. Generation probabilities in a later analysis came from a VDJ recombination model fitted to out-of-frame rearrangements, and those results were checked against IGoR. In a later analysis, hypergeometric tests were used to score TCR-TCR, TCR-HLA and TCR-CMV co-occurrence, with a repertoire-size bias correction applied to TCR pairs. False discovery rates were estimated in a later analysis by permuting HLA or CMV assignments 20 times. A later analysis grouped co-occurring TCRs with DBSCAN, adding TCRdist sequence similarity when clustering within HLA-allele-positive subsets. Repertoires with fewer than 30,000 or more than 120,000 public chains were left out of co-occurrence clustering, as were four to six repertoires with anomalous nucleotide sharing. The table comes from immuneACCESS by way of TCRdb, which keeps in-frame sequences with V and J called. Part of the clones is missing from these tables; in studies checked, under half for an unresolved V gene and the rest for unknown reasons. V, J and clone size were drawn from that table, and D and trimming were deduced from the DNA. The sample profile shows under 250,000 clones; roughly 79% of them were found once. In total, the top ten clones hold over 1.5% of the sample.

According to the germline V gene (reference sequence), CDR1 reads PRHDT and CDR2 reads FYEKMQ. The germline V end is reduced by 0 bases and the J end by 6 bases; junction bases left unmatched: 6. The CDR3 starts with the cysteine, ends with the phenylalanine, and has 15 residues. Just the 45-base CDR3 DNA is kept, in frame starting at base 1. Sequencing was performed on PBMCs. This receptor chain uses TRBV13 and TRBJ2-7; 9 nucleotides in the junction match TRBD1. This clonotype was obtained from a male donor in good health and CMV-seronegative. The nucleotides read TGTGCCAGCAGCTTAGGCGACAGGGGGTGGGTCGAGCAGTACTTC. Translated, it reads CASSLGDRGWVEQYF.